A single sample is the source of the 13 T cell receptor beta chains below, sequenced in a study of blood T cell repertoires in COVID-19. Profiling relied on immunoSEQ multiplex PCR, and the TCRdb table lists in-frame clones only, not all of them. The table has about 240,000 clones, less than 90% seen once. The sequencing sample was made of peripheral blood. All receptors come from a man aged 55 to 70 with acute or convalescent COVID-19.

The chain joins TRBV14 to TRBJ2-3; 10 bases align to TRBD2. The V gene's germline CDR1 is SGHDN and CDR2 FVKESK. The trim removed 0 bases at V and 3 bases at J, leaving 9 bases unmatched. The CDR3 has 18 amino acids. CDR3 DNA sequence: TGTGCCAGCAGCCAAGAGGCTAGCGGGAGTTCGGGAACAGATACGCAGTATTTT. This translates into CASSQEASGSSGTDTQYF. The full variable domain, completed using reference TRBV14 and TRBJ2-3, is EAGVTQFPSHSVIEKGQTVTLRCDPISGHDNLYWYRRVMGKEIKFLLHFVKESKQDESGMPNNRFLAERTGGTYSTLKVQPAELEDSGVYFCASSQEASGSSGTDTQYFGPGTRLTVL.

The CDR3, as DNA: TGTGCCAGCAGCCAAGCAACGACAGGGGGTCAGCCCCAGCATTTT. This translates into CASSQATTGGQPQHF. This rearrangement joins TRBV4-2 to TRBJ1-5, with 9 bases identical to TRBD1. This CDR3 spans 15 amino acids. Germline CDR1 and CDR2: LGHNA and YNFKEQ. The V and J ends lost 1 base and 6 bases, in that order; junction bases with no gene match: 4.

This clone was counted a single time. V is TRBV27 and J is TRBJ2-1; 7 bases align to TRBD2. CDR3 length: 15 amino acids. The germline gives CDR1 MNHEY, CDR2 SMNVEV (reference sequence). V dropped 3 bases and J dropped 1; count of bases not matched to a gene: 3. CDR3 nucleotide sequence: TGTGCCAGCAGTTTGGGCGGGAGTTCCTACAATGAGCAGTTCTTC. Protein: CASSLGGSSYNEQFF.

The chain employs TRBV3-1 (or the pseudogene TRBV3-2) and TRBJ2-2; D possibly corresponds to TRBD2 (6 bases). This CDR3 has 14 residues. V lost 1 base and J lost 12, with 15 bases in between. Germline CDR1 is LGHDT and CDR2 is YNNKEL (reference sequence). CDR3 coding DNA: TGTGCCAGCAGCCAAGTCCGTCAAGGAGGGAAGCTGTTTTTT. It specifies CASSQVRQGGKLFF.

The chain couples TRBV19 to TRBJ2-4, with 8 bases lining up with TRBD1. With 1 base clipped from V and 6 bases from J, the junction kept 8 bases outside the gene matches. The germline gives CDR1 LNHDA, CDR2 SQIVND (reference sequence). The CDR3 length is 16 residues. The DNA of the CDR3 is TGTGCCAGTAGTATAGTGGCAGGGGGCCGGGGAAACATTCAGTACTTC. This codes for CASSIVAGGRGNIQYF.

The sample holds a few counts of this clone. The chain combines TRBV3-1 (or the pseudogene TRBV3-2) with TRBJ2-1, with a weak D call TRBD2 (5 bases). Germline CDR1 is LGHDT and CDR2 is YNNKEL (reference sequence). The CDR3 is 14 amino acids. The V end was cut by 4 bases, the J end by 8 bases, with 15 bases between. The CDR3 DNA sequence: TGTGCCAGCAGCCGACAACTAGGGTTGGATGAGCAGTTCTTC. Translated, it gives CASSRQLGLDEQFF.

This clone was seen only once. The chain couples TRBV28 to TRBJ2-7; TRBD1 matches at 8 bases. The CDR3 totals 17 residues. Germline V lookup: CDR1 MDHEN, CDR2 SYDVKM. J was trimmed by 7 bases and V by 3 bases; bases with no gene match: 17. The CDR3 spells CASSLGPPGQALGEQYF. Here the CDR3 DNA reads TGTGCCAGCAGTTTGGGGCCCCCGGGACAGGCCCTCGGGGAGCAGTACTTC. Filled out from reference TRBV28 and TRBJ2-7, the complete variable domain reads DVKVTQSSRYLVKRTGEKVFLECVQDMDHENMFWYRQDPGLGLRLIYFSYDVKMKEKGDIPEGYSVSREKKERFSLILESASTNQTSMYLCASSLGPPGQALGEQYFGPGTRLTVT.

The rearrangement links TRBV2 to TRBJ2-1; 13 nucleotides align to TRBD2. The V and J ends lost 6 bases and 4 bases, in that order; junction bases with no gene match: 6. CDR1 SNHLY and CDR2 FYNNEI come from the germline V gene. There are 16 residues in the CDR3. The CDR3 DNA reads as TGTGCCAGCAGGAGACTAGCGGGAGGCGGGTACAATGAGCAGTTCTTC. This encodes CASRRLAGGGYNEQFF.

This CDR3 is CASSHPETGGINNSPLHF. The CDR3 region has the DNA TGTGCCAGCAGCCACCCCGAGACAGGGGGCATCAATAATTCACCCCTCCACTTT. V and J are TRBV5-5 and TRBJ1-6; 10 positions match TRBD1. The V segment lost 4 bases and the J segment 5 bases; nucleotides outside the gene matches: 12. This CDR3 region has 18 residues. Germline V gives CDR1 SGHKS, CDR2 YYEKEE (reference sequence).

There are a few counts of this clone. The chain has TRBV28 and TRBJ1-4; D unresolved. The germline V gene has CDR1 MDHEN and CDR2 SYDVKM. With 6 bases removed from V and 4 bases from J, the gap between germline ends came to 12 bases. The CDR3 spans 14 residues. This chain's CDR3 is CASRGRPGNEKLFF. CDR3 DNA sequence: TGTGCCAGCAGGGGGAGGCCCGGTAATGAAAAACTGTTTTTT.

The chain joins TRBV3-1 (or the pseudogene TRBV3-2) to TRBJ1-2; 7 nucleotides align to TRBD1. V gave up 10 bases and J gave up 5 bases; unmatched junction bases: 10. The CDR3 is made up of 13 amino acids. CDR1 and CDR2 (germline): LGHDT, YNNKEL (reference sequence). The CDR3 DNA reads as TGTGCCACCCATAGGGGGCAGGGATATGGCTACACCTTC. Protein product: CATHRGQGYGYTF.

The rearrangement joins TRBV5-1 to TRBJ2-7, with D possibly being TRBD2 (5 bases). Germline V CDR1 and CDR2: SGHRS, YFSETQ. The CDR3 has 14 amino acids. The ends were cut back, 7 bases at V and 4 bases at J, with 18 bases in the middle. CDR3 in amino acids: CASAQKTGGYEQYF. The CDR3 DNA follows: TGCGCCAGCGCCCAAAAGACCGGAGGATACGAGCAGTACTTC.

This chain joins TRBV27 and TRBJ2-7; 7 bases match TRBD2. The CDR3 loop spans 15 amino acids. With V trimmed by 6 bases and J by 1 base, 9 bases remained unmatched. The V gene's germline CDR1 is MNHEY and CDR2 SMNVEV (reference sequence). CDR3 DNA: TGTGCCAGCAGGACCCGGAGTAGCGGGTCCTACGAGCAGTACTTC. Its protein is CASRTRSSGSYEQYF.